Presented here are 18 T cell receptor beta chains from one specimen sequenced in a study of blood T cell repertoires in COVID-19 (dated by TCRdb to about 2020). Library preparation was by the immunoSEQ multiplex PCR assay. TCRdb provides this immuneACCESS table in a form limited to in-frame rearrangements. Some clones are lacking; in checked studies, under half of them reflect an unresolved V gene, and why the rest are absent is not known. The sample table holds hundreds of thousands of clones, of which about nine tenths were seen once. Clones ranked in the top ten supply roughly 6% of the sample. The material sequenced was PBMCs or T cells enriched from blood (not recorded which). The origin of the receptors is a woman aged 30 to 39 with acute COVID-19.

Here the CDR3 reads CASSPRSGVIYNEQFF. In DNA, the CDR3 is TGTGCCAGCAGCCCTCGGTCGGGAGTAATTTACAATGAGCAGTTCTTC. V gene TRBV9 combines with J gene TRBJ2-1; D possibly corresponds to TRBD2 (6 bases). CDR3 length: 16 amino acids. Trimming shortened V by 4 bases and J by 4 bases, and 18 bases separated the two germline ends. The germline V gene encodes CDR1 SGDLS and CDR2 YYNGEE.

This rearrangement joins TRBV4-1 to TRBJ1-1, with D perhaps matching TRBD1 (6 bases). Germline-derived CDR1 and CDR2 are MGHRA and YSYEKL. Trimming left V 4 bases short and J 3 bases short, with 12 bases between. The CDR3 is 14 amino acids. The CDR3 bases are TGCGCCAGCAGCCTAGACAGGAAGTACACTGAAGCTTTCTTT. Translation gives CASSLDRKYTEAFF.

V gene TRBV10-2 combines with J gene TRBJ2-5, with D possibly TRBD1 on 5 matching bases. The CDR3 runs 16 residues. V shed 5 bases and J shed 4 bases, with 20 bases lying between them. Germline V CDR1 and CDR2: WSHSY, SAAADI. For the CDR3, the DNA is TGCGCCAGCAGTAATCGAGGCAGGGAATCGGGAGAGACCCAGTACTTC. This sequence encodes CASSNRGRESGETQYF.

The V and J genes are TRBV4-1 and TRBJ1-5; D possibly corresponds to TRBD1 (5 bases). This CDR3 contains 15 residues. Trimming left V 0 bases short and J 5 bases short, with 11 bases between. Germline V gives CDR1 MGHRA, CDR2 YSYEKL. The CDR3 DNA sequence: TGCGCCAGCAGCCAAGAACAGGCTGGCGATCAGCCCCAGCATTTT. Amino acid sequence: CASSQEQAGDQPQHF.

This sequence joins TRBV19 and TRBJ1-1; TRBD1 matches at 7 bases. Losses at the gene ends were 5 bases for V and 0 bases for J; bases not matched to a gene: 9. The CDR3 is 16 amino acids. The germline gives CDR1 LNHDA, CDR2 SQIVND (reference sequence). The CDR3 loop reads CASSPIRDRLNTEAFF. The CDR3 DNA reads as TGTGCCAGTAGTCCCATCCGGGACAGATTGAACACTGAAGCTTTCTTT.

The chain couples TRBV2 to TRBJ1-1; 8 bases map to TRBD1. The trim removed 1 base at V and 0 bases at J, leaving 4 bases unmatched. From germline, CDR1 is SNHLY and CDR2 FYNNEI. This CDR3 region has 16 residues. The CDR3 protein is CASSEGRTGLNTEAFF. CDR3 DNA sequence: TGTGCCAGCAGTGAAGGGAGGACAGGGTTGAACACTGAAGCTTTCTTT.

V usage is TRBV5-4 and J usage is TRBJ1-6; tentatively, D is TRBD1 (6 bases). Germline CDR1 reads SGHNT; CDR2 reads YYREEE (reference sequence). Trimming cost V 4 bases and J 14 bases, with 19 bases left between them. The length of the CDR3 is 14 residues. In DNA, the CDR3 is TGTGCCAGCAGCCGCCGGGACACCCGGTCTACCCTCCACTTT. It is translated as CASSRRDTRSTLHF.

This clone has at least ten counts. The chain joins TRBV6-4 to TRBJ1-1; D is possibly TRBD1 (5 bases). Trimming pared 6 bases from V and 1 base from J, leaving 9 bases between. The CDR3 sequence is 13 residues long. Germline loops: CDR1 MRHNA, CDR2 SNTAGT. This CDR3 reads CASSEQANTEAFF. Written as DNA, the CDR3 is TGTGCCAGCAGCGAACAGGCGAACACTGAAGCTTTCTTT.

This clone has only a few counts. This chain uses TRBV5-1 with TRBJ1-2; tentative D call: TRBD1 (6 bases). The germline gives CDR1 SGHRS, CDR2 YFSETQ. CDR3 length: 12 residues. With 0 bases removed from V and 10 bases from J, the gap between germline ends came to 10 bases. DNA for the CDR3: TGCGCCAGCAGCTTGGGGTACAGGGACTACACCTTC. Amino acids: CASSLGYRDYTF.

The CDR3 region has the DNA TGTGCCAGCAGTTACTCGCAGCTGGGAGGCTCCTACGAGCAGTACTTC. Encoded protein: CASSYSQLGGSYEQYF. The chain recombines TRBV6-5 with TRBJ2-7, with D maybe TRBD2 (6 bases). The germline V and J ends were trimmed by 0 bases and 0 bases, with 12 bases remaining between them. The CDR3 has 16 amino acids. CDR1 MNHEY and CDR2 SVGAGI come from the germline V gene.

The rearrangement uses TRBV4-1 and TRBJ1-1; 9 nucleotides match TRBD1. The CDR3 runs to 13 residues. Germline V gene lookup returns CDR1 MGHRA and CDR2 YSYEKL. V shed 4 bases and J 8 bases; nucleotides not matched to a gene: 5. The DNA for the CDR3 is TGCGCCAGCAGCCGAAGCGGGACAGGGGAAGCTTTCTTT. It is translated as CASSRSGTGEAFF.

This chain connects TRBV24-1 to TRBJ2-3, with D possibly TRBD2 on 6 matching bases. Looked up from germline, CDR1 is KGHDR and CDR2 is SFDVKD. CDR3 length equals 16 residues. V dropped 5 bases and J dropped 0 bases, with 14 bases sitting between them. The CDR3 nucleotides read TGTGCCACCAGTGTGGGACTGCCGTCTAGCACAGATACGCAGTATTTT. Its protein is CATSVGLPSSTDTQYF.

This clone has only a few counts. The chain uses TRBV7-2 and TRBJ2-2; D is unresolved. There are 14 residues in the CDR3. Germline V gene sequence: CDR1 SGHTA, CDR2 FQGNSA. Trimming removed 0 bases from V and 14 bases from J, with 16 bases in between. Here the CDR3 reads CASSLALHARVLFF. The CDR3 region has the DNA TGTGCCAGCAGCTTAGCGTTACACGCACGGGTTCTGTTTTTT. The full variable domain, completed using reference TRBV7-2 and TRBJ2-2, is GAGVSQSPSNKVTEKGKDVELRCDPISGHTALYWYRQSLGQGLEFLIYFQGNSAPDKSGLPSDRFSAERTGGSVSTLTIQRTQQEDSAVYLCASSLALHARVLFFGEGSRLTVL.

The gene calls are TRBV6-5 and TRBJ2-5; 12 nucleotides line up with TRBD1. CDR3 length equals 14 residues. V trimming: 7 bases; J trimming: 8 bases; junction bases outside the gene matches: 8. Looked up from germline, CDR1 is MNHEY and CDR2 is SVGAGI. The CDR3 is CASNTGQGAQTQYF. The DNA of the CDR3 is TGTGCCAGCAATACGGGACAGGGGGCGCAAACCCAGTACTTC.

This clone occurred a few times. The chain links TRBV2 to TRBJ1-2, with D hard to call. The CDR3 has 13 residues. Germline CDR1 SNHLY, CDR2 FYNNEI. Trimming left V 4 bases short and J 7 bases short, with 13 bases between. As DNA, the CDR3 is TGTGCCAGCAGTGGGCGGATAACGGGTGGCTACACCTTC. Amino acids: CASSGRITGGYTF.

V usage is TRBV28 and J usage is TRBJ1-6; no clear D gene. The V end was cut by 5 bases, the J end by 0 bases, with 8 bases between. The germline V gene encodes CDR1 MDHEN and CDR2 SYDVKM. CDR3 length: 15 residues. In nucleotides, the CDR3 is TGTGCCAGCAGTCTCCGGAGCTCCTATAATTCACCCCTCCACTTT. It encodes CASSLRSSYNSPLHF.

This chain links TRBV7-9 with TRBJ2-5, with 7 bases identical to TRBD2. The CDR3 covers 14 residues. V lost 1 base and J lost 5; bases outside the gene matches: 4. The germline V gene has CDR1 SEHNR and CDR2 FQNEAQ (reference sequence). CDR3 in amino acids: CASSLGGRVETQYF. The CDR3 nucleotides are TGTGCCAGCAGCTTAGGAGGGAGGGTCGAGACCCAGTACTTC.

Here the CDR3 DNA reads TGTGCCAGCAGCCCGAATTATCAGGGCTACACCTTC. Translated: CASSPNYQGYTF. This sequence joins TRBV12-3 or TRBV12-4 and TRBJ1-2; D call uncertain. This CDR3 has 12 residues. The germline V and J ends were trimmed by 6 bases and 8 bases, with 13 bases remaining between them.